Presented here are 29 T cell receptor beta chains from one specimen sequenced in a study of blood T cells in healthy people across ages. PCR was performed a second time for about 7 to 12 cycles using a sample-barcoded 5' primer and a J-beta primer mix. One entry per CDR3 protein, called by TCRdb with MiXCR from the 5' RACE reads. This sample has approximately 690,000 distinct CDR3 sequences; 45% to 65% occur once, and the top ten carry about two fifths. The sequencing input was blood. The receptors derive from a man in his fifties or sixties in good health.

V gene TRBV2 combines with J gene TRBJ1-4; maybe TRBD1 (6 bases). Germline CDR1 is SNHLY and CDR2 is FYNNEI. V lost 5 bases to trimming and J lost 4 bases, with 11 bases between them. This CDR3 contains 14 residues. The DNA for the CDR3 is TGTGCCAGCAGTACGGACAGAAATAATGAAAAACTGTTTTTT. It yields the protein CASSTDRNNEKLFF.

This chain connects TRBV4-2 to TRBJ2-7; D unclear. The CDR3 is made up of 16 amino acids. The V gene lost 4 bases and the J gene lost 2 bases, with 18 bases spanning the gap. Germline V gene lookup returns CDR1 LGHNA and CDR2 YNFKEQ. The CDR3 bases are TGTGCCAGCAGCCGGCCGGGTCCGACAAACGCCTACGAGCAGTACTTC. Translated: CASSRPGPTNAYEQYF.

The chain couples TRBV5-6 to TRBJ2-1; 13 bases are shared with TRBD2. CDR1 and CDR2 from the germline V gene are SGHDT and YYEEEE. The ends lost 4 bases at V and 7 bases at J; junction bases unmatched: 8. The CDR3 is 16 residues long. This CDR3 reads CASSALAGGAWNEQFF. The CDR3 bases are TGTGCCAGCAGCGCACTAGCGGGGGGGGCATGGAATGAGCAGTTCTTC.

The chain has TRBV7-2 and TRBJ2-3; D could derive from TRBD1 or TRBD2 (5 bases each). The germline V and J ends were trimmed by 0 bases and 2 bases, with 18 bases remaining between them. Germline loops: CDR1 SGHTA, CDR2 FQGNSA. The CDR3 extends over 18 amino acids. The CDR3 DNA is TGTGCCAGCAGCTTAGCGGGGGTCACGTCCAAAGACACAGATACGCAGTATTTT. It translates to CASSLAGVTSKDTDTQYF.

The chain joins TRBV4-1 to TRBJ2-1; possibly TRBD2 for D (6 bases). The CDR3 runs to 17 residues. V was shortened by 1 base and J by 7 bases, with 20 bases between the two germline ends. Germline CDR1 is MGHRA and CDR2 is YSYEKL. Here the CDR3 reads CASSQVPGTPGGNEQFF. DNA of the CDR3: TGCGCCAGCAGCCAAGTCCCCGGGACTCCAGGAGGTAATGAGCAGTTCTTC.

The rearrangement links TRBV6-1 to TRBJ1-1; 8 bases are shared with TRBD1. Germline assignment: CDR1 MNHNS and CDR2 SASEGT. CDR3 length equals 16 residues. V lost 7 bases to trimming and J lost 5 bases; unmatched junction nucleotides: 15. CDR3 sequence reads: CASNPLYRGRDTEAFF. Here the CDR3 DNA reads TGTGCCAGCAACCCCCTGTACAGGGGGAGAGATACTGAAGCTTTCTTT.

This clonotype occurred once. The rearrangement links TRBV6-1 to TRBJ2-7; 9 nucleotides match TRBD1. The junction had 3 bases not matched to a gene; V was cut back by 4 bases and J by 5 bases. The CDR3 runs to 13 residues. In germline, CDR1 is MNHNS, CDR2 SASEGT. CDR3 sequence reads: CASSAQGADEQYF. The DNA of the CDR3 is TGTGCCAGCAGTGCACAGGGGGCCGACGAGCAGTACTTC.

On this clonotype: This could be a read error, since a much larger clone is one nucleotide away. CDR3: CASSLRRGSTDTEYF. DNA of the CDR3: TGTGCCAGCAGTTTGAGACGGGGGAGCACAGATACGGAGTATTTT. This rearrangement joins TRBV12-3 or TRBV12-4 to TRBJ2-3, with D perhaps TRBD2 (6 bases). The CDR3 extends over 15 amino acids.

The chain uses TRBV28 and TRBJ2-1; D is ambiguous. Per the germline V gene, CDR1 is MDHEN and CDR2 is SYDVKM. With 5 bases removed from V and 10 bases from J, the gap between germline ends came to 9 bases. The CDR3 has 11 residues. The CDR3, as DNA: TGTGCCAGCAGTGCCAGTCAGGAGCAGTTCTTC. Protein product: CASSASQEQFF.

This chain joins TRBV4-1 and TRBJ2-1; D ambiguous. Per the germline V gene, CDR1 is MGHRA and CDR2 is YSYEKL. CDR3 length: 15 residues. Between the trimmed V and J ends, which lost 2 bases and 7 bases, there was a span of 15 bases. The CDR3 nucleotides read TGCGCCAGCAGCCAAAGGTCCACCCCCCTAAATGAGCAGTTCTTC. Amino acids: CASSQRSTPLNEQFF.

Concerning this clonotype itself: At one of its ends the junction is not consistent with the germline gene, which may arise from a read error. This chain connects TRBV9 to TRBJ2-5; D unclear. The J call may be mistaken, given a closer DNA end match to TRBJ2-7. CDR1 is SGDLS, CDR2 YYNGEE, per germline. The CDR3 is 14 amino acids. The CDR3 protein is CACSVKDSSYEQYF. In DNA, the CDR3 is TGTGCCTGCAGCGTTAAAGACTCTTCCTACGAGCAGTACTTC.

This clonotype was detected only a few times. The chain combines TRBV5-1 with TRBJ2-5, with TRBD2 matching 7 bases. This CDR3 is 15 amino acids long. J lost 4 bases, V lost 6 bases, and 12 bases had no gene match. Germline lookup yields CDR1 SGHRS and CDR2 YFSETQ. CDR3 sequence: CASTLSTSWGETQYF. The DNA for the CDR3 is TGCGCCAGCACCCTATCGACTAGCTGGGGAGAGACCCAGTACTTC.

The chain combines TRBV5-1 with TRBJ2-7, with D possibly matching TRBD1 (6 bases). The CDR3 sequence is 14 residues long. Trimming took off 4 bases at V and 0 bases at J, with 11 bases between the two ends. Germline V gene lookup returns CDR1 SGHRS and CDR2 YFSETQ. CDR3 loop: CASSRDIRSYEQYF. CDR3 nucleotides: TGCGCCAGCAGCCGGGACATCCGCTCCTACGAGCAGTACTTC.

The rearrangement uses TRBV2 and TRBJ1-5; TRBD1 aligns across 8 bases. J lost 0 bases, V lost 4 bases, and 2 bases had no gene match. This CDR3 region has 15 residues. Germline loops: CDR1 SNHLY, CDR2 FYNNEI. CDR3 DNA: TGTGCCAGCAGTGGGGACAGGTCTAGCAATCAGCCCCAGCATTTT. This codes for CASSGDRSSNQPQHF.

This clonotype has just a few counts. The CDR3 spells CASSPTGGKLSGANVLTF. Here the CDR3 DNA reads TGCGCCAGCAGCCCAACAGGGGGCAAGCTCTCTGGGGCCAACGTCCTGACTTTC. The chain couples TRBV5-1 to TRBJ2-6, with 9 bases lining up with TRBD1. Looked up from germline, CDR1 is SGHRS and CDR2 is YFSETQ. Trimming cost V 4 bases and J 0 bases; bases outside gene matches: 8. The CDR3 extends over 18 amino acids.

The CDR3 region is CASSQEGRSYLSREYF. Written as DNA, the CDR3 is TGCGCCAGCAGCCAAGAAGGGAGGTCTTACCTCTCTAGGGAGTATTTT. V gene TRBV4-1 combines with J gene TRBJ2-3, with D tentatively TRBD2 (6 bases). The CDR3 contains 16 residues. Germline assignment: CDR1 MGHRA and CDR2 YSYEKL. Between the trimmed V and J ends, which lost 0 bases and 13 bases, there was a span of 23 bases.

This clonotype was seen more than once but under ten times. The junction and the germline gene differ at one end; a read error may be behind it. CDR3 sequence: CASSYRDSTYEQYF. CDR3 nucleotide sequence: TGTGCCAGCAGTTACCGGGACAGTACCTACGAGCAGTACTTT. The V gene is TRBV6-5, the J gene TRBJ2-7; 7 bases agree with TRBD1. The CDR3 sequence is 14 residues long. CDR1 and CDR2 from the germline V gene are MNHEY and SVGAGI.

The CDR3 DNA reads TGTGCCAGCAGTGAGAGGGACCTGTCGGGCTACACCTTC. As protein: CASSERDLSGYTF. V and J are TRBV2 and TRBJ1-2; possible D gene TRBD1, 5 bases. Germline CDR1 reads SNHLY; CDR2 reads FYNNEI. The CDR3 runs to 13 residues. Trimming took 3 bases from V and 8 from J, leaving 13 bases between them.

The chain is built from TRBV21-1 and TRBJ2-1; TRBD1, the table's D call, lacks a check against the DNA. TRBV21-1 is described as a pseudogene. This CDR3 has 12 residues. The CDR3 protein is CASSKDSNEQFF. CDR3 DNA sequence: TGTGCCAGCAGCAAGGACAGCAATGAGCAGTTCTTC.

V is TRBV6-6 and J is TRBJ2-5; TRBD1 is a possible D gene (5 bases). With 2 bases removed from V and 1 base from J, the gap between germline ends came to 11 bases. Germline CDR1 and CDR2: MNHNY and SVGAGI (reference sequence). The CDR3 covers 15 residues. In nucleotides, the CDR3 is TGTGCCAGCAGTTACCCGCAGGGTGGCCAAGAGACCCAGTACTTC. Translation gives CASSYPQGGQETQYF.

The V and J genes are TRBV20-1 and TRBJ2-4, with 12 positions matching TRBD2. J lost 8 bases, V lost 8 bases, and 13 bases had no gene match. The CDR3 runs to 15 residues. Germline values: CDR1 DFQATT, CDR2 SNEGSKA (reference sequence). The DNA for the CDR3 is TGCAGTCCAAAGAAGGCTAGCGGGGGGGCGGACATTCAGTACTTC. Protein product: CSPKKASGGADIQYF.

The chain carries TRBV4-3 and TRBJ2-7; D call uncertain. The J call may not be correct, given that the DNA end is closer to TRBJ2-5. This CDR3 is 12 amino acids long. Looked up from germline, CDR1 is LGHNA and CDR2 is YSLEER. The CDR3, as DNA: TGCGCCAGCAGCCAAGACCACCAGACCCAGTACTTC. Its translation: CASSQDHQTQYF.

This clonotype was observed a few times. The chain uses TRBV14 and TRBJ2-5; 8 bases are shared with TRBD1. This CDR3 region has 13 residues. V was pared by 5 bases and J by 11 bases, with 10 bases of the junction left unmatched. The V gene's germline CDR1 is SGHDN and CDR2 FVKESK. CDR3 DNA sequence: TGTGCCAGCAGCATTGGACAGGGAGACCCGCAGTACTTC. This codes for CASSIGQGDPQYF.

The V call is TRBV5-1, the J call TRBJ2-1; D is unresolved. Germline CDR1 SGHRS, CDR2 YFSETQ. The CDR3 is 14 amino acids. Trimming cost V 5 bases and J 6 bases, with 15 bases left between them. Here the CDR3 DNA reads TGCGCCAGCAGGGCTATCGTGGCCGGCAATGAGCAGTTCTTC. As protein: CASRAIVAGNEQFF.

This clonotype was counted only a few times. V usage is TRBV10-3 and J usage is TRBJ2-3; tentatively, D is TRBD1 or TRBD2 (5 bases each). V was clipped by 10 bases and J by 0 bases, with 11 bases between them. CDR1 and CDR2 from the germline V gene are ENHRY and SYGVKD. The CDR3 totals 13 residues. Written as DNA, the CDR3 is TGTGCCACACAGGAGCGGAGCACAGATACGCAGTATTTT. Residues: CATQERSTDTQYF.

V is TRBV7-2 and J is TRBJ1-6, with 8 positions matching TRBD1. This CDR3 is 18 amino acids long. V lost 2 bases and J lost 2; bases outside the gene matches: 8. Germline CDR1 is SGHTA and CDR2 is FQGNSA. The DNA of the CDR3 is TGTGCCAGCAGCTTATCAGGGGGCGGAATCGCCTATAATTCACCCCTCCACTTT. Translation: CASSLSGGGIAYNSPLHF.

There are a few counts of this clonotype. The rearrangement links TRBV6-4 to TRBJ2-3; D remains ambiguous. Germline assignment: CDR1 MRHNA and CDR2 SNTAGT. The V gene lost 5 bases and the J gene lost 2 bases, with 14 bases spanning the gap. This CDR3 region has 15 residues. The CDR3 sequence: CASSSSSHVTDTQYF. The CDR3 DNA sequence: TGTGCCAGCAGTTCTTCAAGTCATGTCACAGATACGCAGTATTTT.

The chain is built from TRBV12-3 or TRBV12-4 and TRBJ1-5, with D hard to call. The CDR3 loop spans 18 amino acids. Trimming took off 3 bases at V and 3 bases at J, with 21 bases between the two ends. CDR3 coding DNA: TGTGCCAGCAGTTTGGTTTTCGAGCAGGCATCTATCAATCAGCCCCAGCATTTT. Translated, it gives CASSLVFEQASINQPQHF.

The chain employs TRBV2 and TRBJ2-5, with D perhaps matching TRBD1 or TRBD2 (6 bases each). The CDR3 is 13 amino acids. V was pared by 4 bases and J by 6 bases, with 12 bases between. The V gene's germline CDR1 is SNHLY and CDR2 FYNNEI. CDR3 loop: CASSALGGQTQYF. For the CDR3, the DNA is TGTGCCAGCAGTGCTCTTGGGGGGCAGACCCAGTACTTC.